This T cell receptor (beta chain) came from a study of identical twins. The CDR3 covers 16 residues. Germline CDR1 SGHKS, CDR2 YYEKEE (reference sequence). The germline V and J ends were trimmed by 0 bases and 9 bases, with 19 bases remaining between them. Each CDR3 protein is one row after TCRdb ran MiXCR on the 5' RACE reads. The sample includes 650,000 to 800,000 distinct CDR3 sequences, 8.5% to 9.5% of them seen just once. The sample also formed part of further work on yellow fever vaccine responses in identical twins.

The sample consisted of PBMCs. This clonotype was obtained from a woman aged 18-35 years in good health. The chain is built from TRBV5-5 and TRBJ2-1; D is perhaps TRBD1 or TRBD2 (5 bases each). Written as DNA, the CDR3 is TGTGCCAGCAGCTTGGCCCCCGCAGCCTTTGGGGGTGAGCAGTTCTTC. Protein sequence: CASSLAPAAFGGEQFF.